Shown below are 10 T cell receptor beta chains from a single sample sequenced in a study of Graves' ophthalmopathy and Graves' hyperthyroidism. For repertoire sequencing, the TCR beta CDR3 regions were amplified from RNA transcripts. First-round RT-PCR with HTBI primers preceded a second-round multiplex PCR. TCRdb processed the multiplex PCR reads anew with MiXCR; each CDR3 protein has one entry. This sample has about 620,000 distinct CDR3 sequences, with roughly 20% found just once. The source material was peripheral blood. These receptors came from a woman aged 18-29 years with stable Graves' hyperthyroidism. Some clones in this sample may be carry-over from other donors' samples.

The genes are TRBV27 and TRBJ2-7; D gene uncertain. This CDR3 has 15 residues. V was trimmed by 2 bases and J by 2 bases, leaving 13 bases between them. CDR1 is MNHEY, CDR2 SMNVEV, per germline (reference sequence). The CDR3, as DNA: TGTGCCAGCAGTTTAAGGAAGGGTACCCCCTACGAGCAGTACTTC. Its translation is CASSLRKGTPYEQYF.

In this sample, this clonotype turned up many times. The CDR3 protein is CASSGWTGPGNTIYF. For the CDR3, the DNA is TGTGCCAGTAGTGGATGGACAGGGCCTGGAAACACCATATATTTT. The chain is built from TRBV19 and TRBJ1-3, with TRBD1 identical over 8 bases. This CDR3 region has 15 residues. V dropped 5 bases and J dropped 2; count of bases not matched to a gene: 5. Germline CDR1 LNHDA, CDR2 SQIVND (reference sequence).

This chain connects TRBV19 to TRBJ2-2; 8 nucleotides line up with TRBD1. J was trimmed by 5 bases and V by 7 bases; bases with no gene match: 6. Germline-derived CDR1 and CDR2 are LNHDA and SQIVND (reference sequence). The CDR3 has 14 amino acids. CDR3 nucleotides: TGTGCCAGTACCCGGGACAGGTGGACCGGGGAGCTGTTTTTT. Translated: CASTRDRWTGELFF.

The gene calls are TRBV11-2 and TRBJ2-7; 11 bases agree with TRBD2. Germline CDR1 is SGHAT and CDR2 is FQNNGV. With V trimmed by 1 base and J by 4 bases, 9 bases remained unmatched. This CDR3 has 17 amino acids. CDR3 in DNA: TGTGCCAGCAGCTTAGTTGGTTGGTCTAGCGGGAGGTACGAGCAGTACTTC. It codes for CASSLVGWSSGRYEQYF.

The chain is built from TRBV20-1 and TRBJ1-2, with 7 nucleotides matching TRBD1. The CDR3 spans 16 residues. The V segment lost 1 base and the J segment 4 bases; nucleotides outside the gene matches: 12. CDR1 and CDR2 (germline): DFQATT, SNEGSKA (reference sequence). The CDR3 here is CSARGSDRESGYGYTF. CDR3 sequence (DNA): TGCAGTGCTAGAGGGTCCGACAGGGAGTCGGGCTATGGCTACACCTTC.

V gene TRBV19 combines with J gene TRBJ1-5; unclear D gene. The germline gives CDR1 LNHDA, CDR2 SQIVND (reference sequence). Between the trimmed V and J ends, which lost 6 bases and 4 bases, there was a span of 10 bases. The CDR3 totals 13 residues. The CDR3 spells CASRKDANQPQHF. The CDR3 DNA is TGTGCCAGTAGGAAGGATGCTAATCAGCCCCAGCATTTT. The variable domain in full, with the rest retrieved from reference TRBV19 and TRBJ1-5, is DGGITQSPKYLFRKEGQNVTLSCEQNLNHDAMYWYRQDPGQGLRLIYYSQIVNDFQKGDIAEGYSVSREKKESFPLTVTSAQKNPTAFYLCASRKDANQPQHFGDGTRLSIL.

In its sample, this clonotype was seen once. The chain has TRBV28 and TRBJ1-5; 8 positions match TRBD1. Per germline, CDR1 MDHEN and CDR2 SYDVKM. The junction had 8 bases not matched to a gene; V was cut back by 4 bases and J by 6 bases. The CDR3 is 15 residues long. The CDR3 loop reads CASSSDRATIQPQHF. CDR3 nucleotides: TGTGCCAGCAGTTCGGACAGGGCGACAATTCAGCCCCAGCATTTT.

Concerning this clonotype itself: A much larger clone is a single base away; this may be a read error. The chain uses TRBV5-1 and TRBJ1-1, with 7 bases matching TRBD1. The CDR3 spans 14 residues. CDR1 and CDR2 from the germline V gene are SGHRS and YFSETQ. Here the CDR3 DNA reads TGCGCCAGCAGCTGGCTGGACAGGAACACTGAATCTTTCTTT. Translation gives CASSWLDRNTESFF.

There are many counts of this clonotype. The V gene is TRBV6-1, the J gene TRBJ2-4; the match to TRBD1 covers 7 bases. This CDR3 is 14 amino acids long. Trimming cost V 7 bases and J 3 bases; bases outside gene matches: 6. Germline values: CDR1 MNHNS, CDR2 SASEGT. In nucleotides, the CDR3 is TGTGCCAGCATCGCAGGACAGGTCAAAAACATTCAGTACTTC. As protein: CASIAGQVKNIQYF.

The sample holds many counts of this clonotype. This chain connects TRBV10-3 to TRBJ1-2; the D is unclear. Trimming removed 2 bases at V and 5 bases at J, with 9 bases between. There are 13 residues in the CDR3. CDR1 is ENHRY, CDR2 SYGVKD, per germline. The DNA for the CDR3 is TGTGCCATCAGTGAGCCCGACCGTTATGGCTACACCTTC. As protein: CAISEPDRYGYTF.